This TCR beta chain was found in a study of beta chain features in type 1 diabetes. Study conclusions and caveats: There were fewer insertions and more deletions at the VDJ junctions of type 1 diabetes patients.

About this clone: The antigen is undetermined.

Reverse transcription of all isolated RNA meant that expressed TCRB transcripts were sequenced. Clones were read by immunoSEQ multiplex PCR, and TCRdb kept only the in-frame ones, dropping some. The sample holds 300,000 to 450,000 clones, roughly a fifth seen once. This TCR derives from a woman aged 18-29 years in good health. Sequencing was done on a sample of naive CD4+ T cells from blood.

This CDR3 reads CASSGTGGGYTF. The CDR3 nucleotides read TGTGCCAGTTCCGGGACAGGGGGTGGCTACACCTTC. The chain combines TRBV19 with TRBJ1-2; 11 bases are shared with TRBD1. The junction had 3 bases not matched to a gene; V was cut back by 8 bases and J by 7 bases. The germline gives CDR1 LNHDA, CDR2 SQIVND (reference sequence). This CDR3 has 12 amino acids.